The 20 T cell receptor beta chains below were found in one sample sequenced in a study of T cell repertoires in cytomegalovirus infection. TCRdb used MiXCR to reprocess the reads, holding one entry per CDR3 protein. In the table there are 680,000 or so distinct CDR3 sequences, 30% to 40% of which are singletons. Their antigens are not known. This material consisted of cultured PBMCs, taken from culture after CMV antigen stimulation. The receptors stem from a human donor in good health (CMV status not recorded). Some clones in this sample may be carry-over from other donors' samples.

The genes are TRBV19 and TRBJ2-7; D gene unclear. The germline V and J ends were trimmed by 3 bases and 7 bases, with 10 bases remaining between them. There are 12 residues in the CDR3. Per germline, CDR1 LNHDA and CDR2 SQIVND (reference sequence). The CDR3 nucleotides are TGTGCCAGTAGTATTAGTCCCCAGGAGCAGTACTTC. Amino acids: CASSISPQEQYF.

This clonotype was seen more than once but under ten times. J is TRBJ2-5 and V is TRBV27; D is unresolved. V lost 5 bases and J 0 bases, leaving 10 bases between the germline ends. The germline gives CDR1 MNHEY, CDR2 SMNVEV (reference sequence). CDR3 length: 14 residues. CDR3 in amino acids: CASSPGRNQETQYF. The CDR3 DNA follows: TGTGCCAGCAGTCCGGGCAGAAACCAAGAGACCCAGTACTTC.

This clonotype has a handful of counts. This chain connects TRBV7-9 to TRBJ2-1, with D perhaps TRBD2 (6 bases). Germline CDR1 SEHNR, CDR2 FQNEAQ (reference sequence). V was cut by 5 bases and J by 7 bases, with 21 bases left in between. The CDR3 spans 16 residues. Here the CDR3 DNA reads TGTGCCAGCAGCAGAGGGGCGGGACTCGCGAAGAATGAGCAGTTCTTC. Its protein product is CASSRGAGLAKNEQFF.

The chain employs TRBV2 and TRBJ2-2; D not resolved. CDR1 is SNHLY, CDR2 FYNNEI, per germline. The ends were cut back, 8 bases at V and 4 bases at J, with 11 bases in the middle. The CDR3 length is 13 residues. The CDR3 is CASSEIGTGELFF. DNA of the CDR3: TGTGCCAGCTCGGAGATAGGCACCGGGGAGCTGTTTTTT.

This clonotype appeared a few times. This chain joins TRBV6-8 and TRBJ2-3; 8 nucleotides agree with TRBD2. CDR3 length: 18 residues. Trimming removed 6 bases from V and 8 bases from J; junction bases left unmatched: 22. The germline V gene encodes CDR1 MNHGY and CDR2 SAAAGT. This CDR3 is CASSNLPPLVAGTGTQYF. CDR3 DNA sequence: TGTGCCAGCAGCAACCTCCCCCCTTTGGTAGCGGGGACGGGTACGCAGTATTTT.

V usage is TRBV7-6 and J usage is TRBJ2-6; D call uncertain. V was cut by 5 bases and J by 2 bases, with 22 bases left in between. CDR1 is SGHVS, CDR2 FNYEAQ, per germline. The CDR3 extends over 19 amino acids. The CDR3 nucleotides read TGTGCCAGCAGCCCCAGATATGGATCAGACCTTACTGGGGCCAACGTCCTGACTTTC. Translated: CASSPRYGSDLTGANVLTF.

The V and J genes are TRBV20-1 and TRBJ2-1, with D possibly being TRBD2 (6 bases). The CDR3 extends over 14 amino acids. Trimming cost V 0 bases and J 6 bases, with 12 bases left between them. Germline CDR1 and CDR2: DFQATT and SNEGSKA (reference sequence). The DNA of the CDR3 is TGCAGTGCTAGAGAGGGGGGAGATACCAATGAGCAGTTCTTC. Translating gives CSAREGGDTNEQFF.

This clonotype was observed at least ten times. The rearrangement uses TRBV7-2 and TRBJ2-3, with 7 positions matching TRBD1. Germline V gene lookup returns CDR1 SGHTA and CDR2 FQGNSA. The CDR3 spans 14 residues. The V and J ends lost 3 bases and 4 bases, in that order; junction bases with no gene match: 4. Here the CDR3 DNA reads TGTGCCAGCAGCTTGGGGACAGCTCCAGATACGCAGTATTTT. This codes for CASSLGTAPDTQYF. Looking up the rest from reference TRBV7-2 and TRBJ2-3 gives the full variable domain: GAGVSQSPSNKVTEKGKDVELRCDPISGHTALYWYRQSLGQGLEFLIYFQGNSAPDKSGLPSDRFSAERTGGSVSTLTIQRTQQEDSAVYLCASSLGTAPDTQYFGPGTRLTVL.

This clonotype was detected a few times. The gene calls are TRBV7-8 and TRBJ1-6; the D is unclear. V was cut by 3 bases and J by 14 bases, with 17 bases left in between. CDR1 is SGHVS, CDR2 FQNEAQ, per germline. The CDR3 runs to 14 residues. This CDR3 is CASSLGGYKFTLHF. CDR3 DNA: TGTGCCAGCAGCTTGGGAGGTTACAAATTCACCCTCCACTTT.

In this sample, this clonotype turned up a few times. The V call is TRBV6-6, the J call TRBJ1-2; D remains ambiguous. From germline, CDR1 is MNHNY and CDR2 SVGAGI (reference sequence). Trimming removed 0 bases at V and 3 bases at J, with 8 bases between. This CDR3 has 14 amino acids. For the CDR3, the DNA is TGTGCCAGCAGTTACTCGAATAGGGACTATGGCTACACCTTC. This sequence encodes CASSYSNRDYGYTF.

This clonotype was picked up many times. CDR3 in amino acids: CASSLAGGPGEYF. The CDR3 nucleotides read TGTGCCAGCAGCTTAGCGGGCGGACCGGGGGAGTACTTC. The rearrangement links TRBV7-9 to TRBJ2-7; D is perhaps TRBD2 (6 bases). Looked up from germline, CDR1 is SEHNR and CDR2 is FQNEAQ (reference sequence). The CDR3 has 13 amino acids. V was cut by 0 bases and J by 11 bases, with 14 bases left in between.

V gene TRBV6-2 or TRBV6-3 combines with J gene TRBJ2-7; 8 bases are shared with TRBD2. CDR1 MNHEY and CDR2 SVGEGT come from the germline V gene. V trimming: 6 bases; J trimming: 0 bases; junction bases outside the gene matches: 7. The CDR3 runs 15 residues. The CDR3 protein is CASRLSGGLSYEQYF. The DNA for the CDR3 is TGTGCCAGCAGACTAAGCGGGGGTCTCTCCTACGAGCAGTACTTC.

This chain connects TRBV7-2 to TRBJ2-1; D unclear. The CDR3 is 14 residues long. Germline V gene sequence: CDR1 SGHTA, CDR2 FQGNSA. Trimming removed 5 bases at V and 0 bases at J, with 8 bases between. CDR3 region: CASSPPSSYNEQFF. DNA for the CDR3: TGTGCCAGCAGCCCTCCCTCCTCCTACAATGAGCAGTTCTTC. Supplemented by reference TRBV7-2 and TRBJ2-1, the full variable domain reads GAGVSQSPSNKVTEKGKDVELRCDPISGHTALYWYRQSLGQGLEFLIYFQGNSAPDKSGLPSDRFSAERTGGSVSTLTIQRTQQEDSAVYLCASSPPSSYNEQFFGPGTRLTVL.

This clonotype has just a few counts. This chain links TRBV4-3 with TRBJ1-4, with TRBD1 identical over 7 bases. The CDR3 extends over 16 amino acids. Germline V CDR1 and CDR2: LGHNA, YSLEER. V trimming: 0 bases; J trimming: 8 bases; junction bases outside the gene matches: 9. CDR3 sequence: CASSQDDRAGGEKLFF. CDR3 sequence (DNA): TGCGCCAGCAGCCAAGACGATCGAGCAGGGGGAGAAAAACTGTTTTTT.

Many counts were recorded for this clonotype. The chain has TRBV7-9 and TRBJ1-1; possible D gene TRBD1, 5 bases. Germline V gene data show CDR1 as SEHNR and CDR2 as FQNEAQ (reference sequence). The CDR3 is made up of 14 amino acids. With 10 bases removed from V and 3 bases from J, the gap between germline ends came to 18 bases. Here the CDR3 DNA reads TGTGCCACCGCCCGGGGGGAGGGCTACACTGAAGCTTTCTTT. Protein: CATARGEGYTEAFF. Based on the CDR3 plus reference TRBV7-9 and TRBJ1-1, the full variable domain is DTGVSQNPRHKITKRGQNVTFRCDPISEHNRLYWYRQTLGQGPEFLTYFQNEAQLEKSRLLSDRFSAERPKGSFSTLEIQRTEQGDSAMYLCATARGEGYTEAFFGQGTRLTVV.

This sequence joins TRBV20-1 and TRBJ1-4, with TRBD1 identical over 11 bases. Germline CDR1 is DFQATT and CDR2 is SNEGSKA (reference sequence). The CDR3 extends over 16 amino acids. Losses at the gene ends were 1 base for V and 0 bases for J; bases not matched to a gene: 1. For the CDR3, the DNA is TGCAGTGCTAGAGCGGGACAGGGGGCAACTAATGAAAAACTGTTTTTT. This codes for CSARAGQGATNEKLFF.

The CDR3 DNA reads as TGTGCAGCGGGGCAGGGGGAAAGCAATGAGCAGTTCTTC. This gives the protein CAAGQGESNEQFF. V gene TRBV12-3 or TRBV12-4 combines with J gene TRBJ2-1; D tentatively reads TRBD1 or TRBD2 (7 bases each). The CDR3 runs 13 residues.

V and J are TRBV6-8 and TRBJ2-5; no reliable D call. V shed 2 bases and J shed 4 bases, with 8 bases lying between them. CDR3 length: 13 residues. Germline V CDR1 and CDR2: MNHGY, SAAAGT. CDR3: CASSYTLSETQYF. The CDR3 region has the DNA TGTGCCAGCAGTTACACCCTTTCAGAGACCCAGTACTTC.

This clonotype was picked up a small number of times. The gene calls are TRBV7-2 and TRBJ2-7; 11 bases map to TRBD2. The CDR3 is 16 amino acids. The germline gives CDR1 SGHTA, CDR2 FQGNSA. V was clipped by 1 base and J by 6 bases; unmatched bases: 8. The CDR3 DNA sequence: TGTGCCAGCAGCTTAGGACTAGCGGGACTCAAAAGCGAGCAGTACTTC. Its protein product is CASSLGLAGLKSEQYF.

V usage is TRBV6-1 and J usage is TRBJ2-7; D possibly uses TRBD1 or TRBD2 (6 bases each). The CDR3 extends over 13 amino acids. In germline, CDR1 is MNHNS, CDR2 SASEGT. V lost 8 bases to trimming and J lost 4 bases, with 15 bases between them. The CDR3 region is CASGVGGLYEQYF. The CDR3 region has the DNA TGTGCCAGCGGCGTTGGGGGGCTATACGAGCAGTACTTC.